A selection of T cell receptor beta chains follows, all from one sample in a study of somatic mutations in cytotoxic T cells in rheumatoid arthritis. TCRdb's table, derived via immunoSEQ multiplex PCR, lists solely in-frame clones and lacks some. The sample holds 2,000 to 2,500 clones, roughly 70% seen once. Sample: CD8+ T cells sorted from blood, taken at a follow-up visit. All receptors derive from a man aged 70 or older with rheumatoid arthritis. CDR3s include the opening cysteine and the closing phenylalanine or tryptophan. The order of the fields is CDR3 length, D gene, clone size, J gene, V gene, CDR3 protein, CDR3 DNA. A D gene is named only where the DNA matches it firmly. The size of a clone is reported for some rows only, either as once, few or many, or as a class for expanded clones.

18,TRBD2,few,TRBJ2-1,TRBV14,CASSQESRASGSWDEQFF,TGTGCCAGCAGCCAAGAATCTAGGGCTAGCGGGAGTTGGGATGAGCAGTTCTTC
14,.,few,TRBJ1-5,TRBV2,CASREDGSNQPQHF,TGTGCCAGCCGCGAGGACGGTAGCAATCAGCCCCAGCATTTT
13,.,.,TRBJ2-7,TRBV11-2,CASSPGQTYEQYF,TGTGCCAGCAGCCCGGGCCAAACCTACGAGCAGTACTTC
14,TRBD1,.,TRBJ1-2,TRBV15,CATSSDRGQDGYTF,TGTGCCACCAGCAGTGACAGGGGGCAGGATGGCTACACCTTC
15,.,.,TRBJ2-2,TRBV9,CASSVEGANTGELFF,TGTGCCAGCAGCGTCGAGGGTGCGAACACCGGGGAGCTGTTTTTT
16,.,.,TRBJ2-7,TRBV7-6,CASSSGLGPSSYEQYF,TGTGCCAGCAGCTCTGGGTTGGGCCCTAGCTCCTACGAGCAGTACTTC
13,.,.,TRBJ1-1,TRBV6-1,CASSDPGPTEAFF,TGTGCCAGCAGTGATCCGGGTCCCACTGAAGCTTTCTTT
13,.,.,TRBJ2-3,TRBV27,CASSLSSTDTQYF,TGTGCCAGCAGTTTATCTAGCACAGATACGCAGTATTTT
14,TRBD2,.,TRBJ2-1,TRBV6-1,CASSEGLAMNEQFF,TGTGCCAGCAGTGAGGGACTAGCGATGAATGAGCAGTTCTTC
15,TRBD1,few,TRBJ1-1,TRBV10-3,CAISGTGRQNTEAFF,TGTGCCATCAGCGGGACAGGGAGACAGAACACTGAAGCTTTCTTT
13,.,.,TRBJ1-1,TRBV7-9,CAGAVGGNTEAFF,TGTGCCGGGGCGGTGGGGGGGAACACTGAAGCTTTCTTT
14,.,few,TRBJ2-7,TRBV28,CASSNAWGLYEQYF,TGTGCCAGCAGCAATGCCTGGGGCCTCTACGAGCAGTACTTC
11,.,.,TRBJ2-7,TRBV2,CASKVGYEQYF,TGTGCCAGCAAAGTAGGGTACGAGCAGTACTTC
15,TRBD1,few,TRBJ2-7,TRBV11-2,CASSLDPGTGYEQYF,TGTGCCAGCAGCTTAGATCCCGGGACAGGGTACGAGCAGTACTTC
14,.,.,TRBJ2-4,TRBV7-8,CASSLAASAKIQYF,TGTGCCAGCAGCTTAGCGGCTAGTGCGAAGATTCAGTACTTC
13,.,.,TRBJ2-2,TRBV6-1,CASSDVLNGELFF,TGTGCCAGCAGTGATGTTTTGAACGGGGAGCTGTTTTTT
14,TRBD1,.,TRBJ1-6,TRBV7-6,CASSSDRLNSPLHF,TGTGCCAGCAGCTCGGACAGGCTCAATTCACCCCTCCACTTT
15,TRBD2,.,TRBJ2-1,TRBV30,CAWSLGTSGPDEQFF,TGTGCCTGGAGTTTAGGGACTAGCGGGCCCGATGAGCAGTTCTTC
14,.,.,TRBJ1-4,TRBV15,CATSSGGINEKLFF,TGTGCCACCAGCAGTGGGGGCATTAATGAAAAACTGTTTTTT
11,.,once,TRBJ1-2,TRBV19,CASSMWGGYTF,TGTGCCAGTAGTATGTGGGGTGGCTACACCTTC
17,.,.,TRBJ1-4,TRBV27,CASSSNLEPGTDEKLFF,TGTGCCAGCAGTTCAAACCTCGAACCAGGGACCGATGAAAAACTGTTTTTT
14,.,.,TRBJ1-4,TRBV5-6,CASSLSGYHEKLFF,TGTGCCAGCAGCTTGTCGGGATACCATGAAAAACTGTTTTTT
13,.,.,TRBJ1-4,TRBV2,CASSESDVEKLFF,TGTGCCAGCAGTGAAAGCGACGTTGAAAAACTGTTTTTT
11,.,few,TRBJ2-7,TRBV9,CASSSGYEQYF,TGTGCCAGCAGCTCGGGCTACGAGCAGTACTTC
15,TRBD2,.,TRBJ2-2,TRBV30,CAWSYSGRDTGELFF,TGTGCCTGGAGCTATAGCGGGAGGGACACCGGGGAGCTGTTTTTT
16,TRBD1,.,TRBJ2-2,TRBV29-1,CSVVGAGTGATGELFF,TGCAGCGTTGTGGGGGCCGGGACAGGGGCCACCGGGGAGCTGTTTTTT
15,.,once,TRBJ2-7,TRBV27,CASSLEAGQISKQYF,TGTGCCAGCAGTTTAGAAGCAGGTCAGATTAGTAAGCAGTACTTC
13,TRBD2,.,TRBJ2-5,TRBV30,CAWSAGLAGTQYF,TGTGCCTGGAGTGCCGGACTAGCGGGGACCCAGTACTTC
14,TRBD1,once,TRBJ1-1,TRBV28,CASTLQGARTEAFF,TGTGCCAGCACTTTACAGGGGGCGAGAACTGAAGCTTTCTTT
14,.,.,TRBJ1-6,TRBV19,CASRGQDWNSPLHF,TGTGCCAGCAGAGGACAAGATTGGAATTCACCCCTCCACTTT
16,.,.,TRBJ2-7,TRBV5-1,CASSLEASAVPYEQYF,TGCGCCAGCAGCTTGGAGGCGTCAGCTGTTCCCTACGAGCAGTACTTC
14,.,large,TRBJ1-5,TRBV6-5,CASRGLGSNQPQHF,TGTGCCAGCAGGGGGCTTGGAAGCAATCAGCCCCAGCATTTT
15,.,.,TRBJ2-7,TRBV6-5,CASSFPTGASGEQYF,TGTGCCAGCAGTTTCCCGACGGGGGCTTCAGGCGAGCAGTACTTC
13,.,.,TRBJ2-7,TRBV7-2,CASQRENSYEQYF,TGTGCCAGCCAACGGGAGAACTCCTACGAGCAGTACTTC
18,TRBD1,.,TRBJ1-2,TRBV7-9,CASSLVSGTGLIGYGYTF,TGTGCCAGCAGCTTAGTGTCCGGGACAGGGTTGATCGGCTATGGCTACACCTTC
14,.,.,TRBJ2-1,TRBV28,CASSFVSGTDEQFF,TGTGCCAGCAGTTTCGTCTCGGGGACGGATGAGCAGTTCTTC
11,.,few,TRBJ2-7,TRBV10-3,CAISESAEQYF,TGTGCCATCAGTGAGTCGGCCGAGCAGTACTTC
15,TRBD1,.,TRBJ2-3,TRBV27,CASSSTGYWSDTQYF,TGTGCCAGCAGTTCGACAGGGTATTGGTCAGATACGCAGTATTTT
14,.,.,TRBJ2-7,TRBV6-1,CASSARGGSYEQYF,TGTGCCAGCAGTGCCCGAGGGGGCTCCTACGAGCAGTACTTC
15,TRBD1,.,TRBJ2-5,TRBV28,CASSLLTGGTETQYF,TGTGCCAGCAGTCTTCTTACAGGGGGCACAGAGACCCAGTACTTC
14,.,.,TRBJ2-7,TRBV18,CASSPPRSGYEQYF,TGTGCCAGCTCACCACCGCGGAGTGGGTACGAGCAGTACTTC
16,TRBD1,.,TRBJ2-5,TRBV7-6,CASSSHPRQGQETQYF,TGTGCCAGCAGCTCCCATCCCCGACAGGGACAAGAGACCCAGTACTTC
16,TRBD1,.,TRBJ1-4,TRBV28,CASSDIRTGAGEKLFF,TGTGCCAGCAGTGATATCCGAACAGGGGCGGGTGAAAAACTGTTTTTT
15,.,.,TRBJ2-1,TRBV13,CASSPASNSYNEQFF,TGTGCCAGCAGCCCCGCCTCCAACTCCTACAATGAGCAGTTCTTC
13,TRBD1,.,TRBJ2-7,TRBV28,CASSISWTGEQYF,TGTGCCAGCAGTATCTCCTGGACAGGCGAGCAGTACTTC